Detailed here is one TCR beta chain. A much larger clonotype is one base distant, so this may be a read error. V was pared by 1 base and J by 4 bases, with 15 bases between. CDR1 and CDR2 from the germline V gene are LNHNV and YYDKDF (reference sequence). This CDR3 region has 16 residues. Individuals with ophthalmopathy presented a Clinical Activity Score of at least 3, a NOSPECS grade of at least 4 and a duration under 3 months. Exclusion followed for patients with uncontrolled infection, other autoimmune disease, pregnancy or lactation. Diagnoses were established using clinical symptoms, serum thyroxine and TRAb, thyroid ultrasound and orbital computed tomography. Fresh peripheral blood, roughly 9.3 ml, was the source of the PBMCs. This entry comes from a study of T cells in Graves' hyperthyroidism and ophthalmopathy. Amplification targeted TCR beta CDR3 regions from RNA transcripts. The TCR CDR3 was amplified in a first-round RT-PCR using the HTBI primer set. A single record per CDR3 protein comes from TCRdb applying MiXCR to the multiplex PCR reads. Of roughly 350,000 distinct CDR3 sequences in the sample, about 14% were seen once.

Sequencing input: blood. This clonotype originated in a woman between 25 and 40 years old with Graves' ophthalmopathy. The chain combines TRBV15 with TRBJ2-3; TRBD1 might be the D (7 bases). As DNA, the CDR3 is TGTGCCACCAGCAGAGCTCGGAGGGGGCAAGCAGATACGCAGTATTTT. This sequence encodes CATSRARRGQADTQYF.